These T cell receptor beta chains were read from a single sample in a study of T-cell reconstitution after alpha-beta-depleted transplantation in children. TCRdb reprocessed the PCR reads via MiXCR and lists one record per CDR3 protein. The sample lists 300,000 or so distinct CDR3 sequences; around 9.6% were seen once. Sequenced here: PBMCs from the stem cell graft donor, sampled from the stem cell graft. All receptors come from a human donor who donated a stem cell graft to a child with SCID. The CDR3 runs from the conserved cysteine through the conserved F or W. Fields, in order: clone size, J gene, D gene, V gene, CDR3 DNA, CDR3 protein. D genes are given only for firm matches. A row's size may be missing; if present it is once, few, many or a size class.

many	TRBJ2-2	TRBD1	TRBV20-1	TGCAGTGCTCCCTGGACAGGGGGCGCAAACGGGGAGCTGTTTTTT	CSAPWTGGANGELFF
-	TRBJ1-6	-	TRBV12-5	TGTGCTAGTGGTTTGGGGGTCCCACCCCTCCACTTT	CASGLGVPPLHF
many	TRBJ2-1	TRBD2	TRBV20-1	TGCAGTGCTAGGGCTCAATCTAGCGGGGGGGCAGGGAATGAGCAGTTCTTC	CSARAQSSGGAGNEQFF
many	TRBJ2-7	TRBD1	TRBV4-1	TGCGCCAGCAGCCAACCGGGACAGGGGACCTACGAGCAGTACTTC	CASSQPGQGTYEQYF
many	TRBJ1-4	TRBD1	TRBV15	TGTGCCACCAGCAGCGAGACACAGGGGGCTGAAAAACTGTTTTTT	CATSSETQGAEKLFF
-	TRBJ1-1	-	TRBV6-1	TGTGCCAGCATGAACACTGAAGCTTTCTTT	CASMNTEAFF
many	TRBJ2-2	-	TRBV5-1	TGCGCCAGCAGCTTGAATGACCCAGGTACCGGGGAGCTGTTTTTT	CASSLNDPGTGELFF
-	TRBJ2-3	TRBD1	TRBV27	TGTGCCAGCAGTTTCTCGACAGGGACGCAGTATTTT	CASSFSTGTQYF
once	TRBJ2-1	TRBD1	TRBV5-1	TGCGCCAGCAGCCAGGCACAGGGGAGCTCCTACAATGAGCAGTTCTTC	CASSQAQGSSYNEQFF
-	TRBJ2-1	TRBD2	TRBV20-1	TGCAGTGCTAGTATTAGCGGGGGGTACAATGAGCAGTTCTTC	CSASISGGYNEQFF
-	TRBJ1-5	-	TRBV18	TGTGCCAGCTCACCCCAAGGCGGACGGCAGCCCCAGCATTTT	CASSPQGGRQPQHF
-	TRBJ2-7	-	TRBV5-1	TGCGCCAGCAGCCCGGGACCGGCCTCCTACGAGCAGTACTTC	CASSPGPASYEQYF
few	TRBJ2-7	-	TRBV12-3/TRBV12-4	TGTGCCAGCAGTTCACAAAGGACAGTTAACTACGAGCAGTACTTC	CASSSQRTVNYEQYF
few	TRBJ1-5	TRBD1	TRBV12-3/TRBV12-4	TGTGCCAGCAGTCCGGGACAGAGTAGCAATCAGCCCCAGCATTTT	CASSPGQSSNQPQHF
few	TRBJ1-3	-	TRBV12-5	TGTGCTAGTGGTTTGGTCGGAAACACCATATATTTT	CASGLVGNTIYF
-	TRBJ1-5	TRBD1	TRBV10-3	TGTGCCATCAGTGAGGCAGGGGGCCGGACTTTTCAGCCCCAGCATTTT	CAISEAGGRTFQPQHF
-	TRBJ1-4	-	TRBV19	TGTGCCAGTAGTGACGAGCGGACCTCTAATGAAAAACTGTTTTTT	CASSDERTSNEKLFF
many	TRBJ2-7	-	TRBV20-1	TGCAGTGCTAGGTTGAGGGGGTCGGCGGATCTCTACGAGCAGTACTTC	CSARLRGSADLYEQYF
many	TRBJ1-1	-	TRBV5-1	TGCGCCAGCACAGGGTACACTGAAGCTTTCTTT	CASTGYTEAFF
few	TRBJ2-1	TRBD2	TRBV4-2	TGTGCCAGCAGCCAAGAGACTAGCAACTACAATGAGCAGTTCTTC	CASSQETSNYNEQFF
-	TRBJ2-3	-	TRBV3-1	TGTGCCAGCAGCCCAACGAAGAATTCAGATACGCAGTATTTT	CASSPTKNSDTQYF
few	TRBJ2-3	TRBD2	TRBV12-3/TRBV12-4	TGTGCCAGCAGTCCTACGACTAGCTCGTTGACAGATACGCAGTATTTT	CASSPTTSSLTDTQYF
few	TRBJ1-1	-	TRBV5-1	TGCGCCAGCAGGGATGGGGTGACTGAAGCTTTCTTT	CASRDGVTEAFF
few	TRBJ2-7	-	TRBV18	TGTGCCAGCTCGACCGGCGACGAGCAGTACTTC	CASSTGDEQYF
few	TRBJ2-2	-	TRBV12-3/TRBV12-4	TGTGCCAGCCGAGGGGGGGCCGAGGGCACCGGGGAGCTGTTTTTT	CASRGGAEGTGELFF
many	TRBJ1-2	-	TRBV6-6	TGTGCCAGCCTGGCGGGGCTTAACTATGGCTACACCTTC	CASLAGLNYGYTF
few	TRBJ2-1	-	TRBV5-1	TGCGCCAGCAGCTTGGGAGGGGGGGCGACCTACAATGAGCAGTTCTTC	CASSLGGGATYNEQFF
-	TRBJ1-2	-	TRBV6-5	TGTGCCAGCAGTCGACTGGGCTATGGCTACACCTTC	CASSRLGYGYTF
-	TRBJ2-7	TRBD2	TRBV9	TGTGCCAGCAGCACACTAGCGTGGGCTCCCTACGAGCAGTACTTC	CASSTLAWAPYEQYF
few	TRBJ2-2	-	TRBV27	TGTGCCAGCAGTTTAAGTAGCGGGGAGCTGTTTTTT	CASSLSSGELFF
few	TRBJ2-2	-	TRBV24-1	TGTGCCACCAGTGATCACAAGGGTCCGGGCGGGGAGCTGTTTTTT	CATSDHKGPGGELFF
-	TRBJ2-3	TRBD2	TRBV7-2	TGTGCCAGCAGGAAAGGGACTAGCAGAGCTAGCACAGATACGCAGTATTTT	CASRKGTSRASTDTQYF
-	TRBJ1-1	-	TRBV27	TGTGCCAGCAGTTTATCTTATGGGGAGAACACTGAAGCTTTCTTT	CASSLSYGENTEAFF
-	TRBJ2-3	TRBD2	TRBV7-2	TGTGCCAGCAGCTACGGGGGGGGAGATACGCAGTATTTT	CASSYGGGDTQYF
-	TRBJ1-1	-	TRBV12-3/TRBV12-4	TGTGCCAGCAGCCCCTCCCAGGGCGGGGGAACTGAAGCTTTCTTT	CASSPSQGGGTEAFF